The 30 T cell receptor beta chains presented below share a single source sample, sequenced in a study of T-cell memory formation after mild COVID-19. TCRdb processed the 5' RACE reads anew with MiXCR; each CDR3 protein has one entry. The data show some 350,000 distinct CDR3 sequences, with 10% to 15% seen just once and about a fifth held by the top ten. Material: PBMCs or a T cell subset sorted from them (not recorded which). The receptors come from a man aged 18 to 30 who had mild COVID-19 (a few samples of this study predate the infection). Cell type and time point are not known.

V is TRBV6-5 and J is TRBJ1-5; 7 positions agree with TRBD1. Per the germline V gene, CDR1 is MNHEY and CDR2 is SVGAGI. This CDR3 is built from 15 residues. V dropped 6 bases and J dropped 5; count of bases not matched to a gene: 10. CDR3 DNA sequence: TGTGCCAGCAGGGTCACAGGGGCGAGAGATCAGCCCCAGCATTTT. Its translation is CASRVTGARDQPQHF.

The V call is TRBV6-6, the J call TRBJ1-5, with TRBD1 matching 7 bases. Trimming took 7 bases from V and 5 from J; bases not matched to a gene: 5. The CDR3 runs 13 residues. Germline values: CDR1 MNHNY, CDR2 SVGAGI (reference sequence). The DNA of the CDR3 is TGTGCCAGCACCGACAGGGTCCATCAGCCCCAGCATTTT. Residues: CASTDRVHQPQHF.

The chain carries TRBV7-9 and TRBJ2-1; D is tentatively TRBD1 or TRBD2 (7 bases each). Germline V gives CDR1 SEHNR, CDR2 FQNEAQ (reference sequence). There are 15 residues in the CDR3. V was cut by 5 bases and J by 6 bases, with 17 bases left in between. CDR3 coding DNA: TGTGCCAGCAGCCAGGGGACAGCGGGGAGCAATGAGCAGTTCTTC. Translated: CASSQGTAGSNEQFF.

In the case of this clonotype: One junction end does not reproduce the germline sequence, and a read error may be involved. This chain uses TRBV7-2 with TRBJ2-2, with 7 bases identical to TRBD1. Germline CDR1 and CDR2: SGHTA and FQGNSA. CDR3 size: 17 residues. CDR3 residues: CASSSRDGRGNAGELFF. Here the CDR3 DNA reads TGTGCCAGCAGCTCTAGGGACGGCAGGGGGAACGCCGGGGAGCTGTTTTTT.

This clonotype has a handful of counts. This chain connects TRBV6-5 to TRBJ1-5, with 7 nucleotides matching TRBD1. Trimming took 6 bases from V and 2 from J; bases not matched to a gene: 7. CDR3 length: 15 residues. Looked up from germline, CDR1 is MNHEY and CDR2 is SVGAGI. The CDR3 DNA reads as TGTGCCAGCAGCGGTAAGGGGGCCGGCAATCAGCCCCAGCATTTT. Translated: CASSGKGAGNQPQHF.

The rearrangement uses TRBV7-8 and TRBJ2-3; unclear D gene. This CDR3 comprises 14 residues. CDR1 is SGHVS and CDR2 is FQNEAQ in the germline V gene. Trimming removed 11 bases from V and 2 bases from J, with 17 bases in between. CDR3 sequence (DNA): TGTGCCTGCCAGGACCCTGGGTCCACAGATACGCAGTATTTT. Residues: CACQDPGSTDTQYF.

In nucleotides, the CDR3 is TGTGCCAGCAGCGAAACAGGGGTTGGCGGGGAGCTGTTTTTT. It codes for CASSETGVGGELFF. This sequence joins TRBV5-6 and TRBJ2-2; 7 nucleotides match TRBD1. CDR1 and CDR2 (germline): SGHDT, YYEEEE. This CDR3 is built from 14 residues. V dropped 4 bases and J dropped 7; count of bases not matched to a gene: 7.

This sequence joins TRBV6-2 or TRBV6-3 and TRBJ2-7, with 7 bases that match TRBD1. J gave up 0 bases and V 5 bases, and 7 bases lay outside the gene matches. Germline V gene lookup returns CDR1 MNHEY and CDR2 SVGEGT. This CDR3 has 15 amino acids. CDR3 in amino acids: CASSGQDTFSYEQYF. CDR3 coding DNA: TGTGCCAGCAGTGGACAGGATACCTTCTCCTACGAGCAGTACTTC.

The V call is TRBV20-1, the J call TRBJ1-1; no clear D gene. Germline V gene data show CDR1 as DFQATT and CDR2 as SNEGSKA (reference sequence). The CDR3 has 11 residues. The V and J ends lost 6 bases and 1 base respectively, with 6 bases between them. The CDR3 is CSASPNTEAFF. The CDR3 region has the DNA TGCAGTGCGTCCCCGAACACTGAAGCTTTCTTT.

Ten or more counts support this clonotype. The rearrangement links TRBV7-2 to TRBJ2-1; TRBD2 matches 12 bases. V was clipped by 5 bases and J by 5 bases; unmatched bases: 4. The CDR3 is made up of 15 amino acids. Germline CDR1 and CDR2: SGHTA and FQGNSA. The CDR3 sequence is CASSPGLAGNNEQFF. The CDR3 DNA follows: TGTGCCAGCAGCCCCGGACTAGCGGGGAACAATGAGCAGTTCTTC.

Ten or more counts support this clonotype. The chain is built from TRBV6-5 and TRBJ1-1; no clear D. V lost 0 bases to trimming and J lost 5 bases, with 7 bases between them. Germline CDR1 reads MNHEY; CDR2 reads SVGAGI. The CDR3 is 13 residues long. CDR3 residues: CASSYSAGTEAFF. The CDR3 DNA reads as TGTGCCAGCAGTTACTCGGCTGGGACTGAAGCTTTCTTT.

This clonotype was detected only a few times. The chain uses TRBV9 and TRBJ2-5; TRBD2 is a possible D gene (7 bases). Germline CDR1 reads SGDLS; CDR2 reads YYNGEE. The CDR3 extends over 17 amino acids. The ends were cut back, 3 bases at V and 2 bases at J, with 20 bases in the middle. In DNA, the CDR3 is TGTGCCAGCAGCGCCTCATATCGGGGGGCCTTTCAAGAGACCCAGTACTTC. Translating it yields CASSASYRGAFQETQYF.

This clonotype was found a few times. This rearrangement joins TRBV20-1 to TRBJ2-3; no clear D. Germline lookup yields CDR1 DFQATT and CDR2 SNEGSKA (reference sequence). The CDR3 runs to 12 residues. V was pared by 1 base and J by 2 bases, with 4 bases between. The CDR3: CSARGLTDTQYF. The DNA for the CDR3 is TGCAGTGCTAGAGGTCTCACAGATACGCAGTATTTT.

CDR3 sequence reads: CSVEDIGQGDTQYF. The CDR3 DNA reads TGCAGCGTTGAAGATATCGGCCAAGGGGATACGCAGTATTTT. The V gene is TRBV29-1, the J gene TRBJ2-3, with unresolved D. Germline V gives CDR1 SQVTM, CDR2 ANQGSEA. Trimming took 0 bases from V and 6 from J, leaving 13 bases between them. The CDR3 sequence is 14 residues long.

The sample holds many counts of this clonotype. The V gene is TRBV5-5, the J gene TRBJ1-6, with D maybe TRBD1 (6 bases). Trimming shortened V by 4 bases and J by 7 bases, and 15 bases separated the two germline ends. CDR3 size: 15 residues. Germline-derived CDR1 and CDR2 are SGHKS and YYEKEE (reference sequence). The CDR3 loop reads CASSTFRGGNSPLHF. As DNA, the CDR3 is TGTGCCAGCAGCACGTTCAGGGGAGGCAATTCACCCCTCCACTTT. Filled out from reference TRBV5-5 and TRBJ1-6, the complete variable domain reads DAGVTQSPTHLIKTRGQQVTLRCSPISGHKSVSWYQQVLGQGPQFIFQYYEKEERGRGNFPDRFSARQFPNYSSELNVNALLLGDSALYLCASSTFRGGNSPLHFGNGTRLTVT.

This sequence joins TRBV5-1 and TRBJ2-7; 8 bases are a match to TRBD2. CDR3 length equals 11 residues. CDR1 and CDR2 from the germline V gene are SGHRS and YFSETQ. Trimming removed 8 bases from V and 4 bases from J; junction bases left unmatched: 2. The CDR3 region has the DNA TGCGCCAGAAGCGGGGGATACGAGCAGTACTTC. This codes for CARSGGYEQYF.

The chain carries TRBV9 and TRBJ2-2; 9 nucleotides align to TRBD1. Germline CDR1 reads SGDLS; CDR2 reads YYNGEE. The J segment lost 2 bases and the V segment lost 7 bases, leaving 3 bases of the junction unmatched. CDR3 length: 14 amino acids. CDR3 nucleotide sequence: TGTGCCAGCGGGGACAGGGCCAACACCGGGGAGCTGTTTTTT. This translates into CASGDRANTGELFF.

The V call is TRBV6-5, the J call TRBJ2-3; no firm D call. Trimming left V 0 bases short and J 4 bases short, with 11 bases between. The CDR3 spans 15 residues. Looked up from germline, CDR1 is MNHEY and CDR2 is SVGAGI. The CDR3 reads CASSYSQLAADTQYF. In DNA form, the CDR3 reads TGTGCCAGCAGTTACTCGCAGTTGGCGGCAGATACGCAGTATTTT.

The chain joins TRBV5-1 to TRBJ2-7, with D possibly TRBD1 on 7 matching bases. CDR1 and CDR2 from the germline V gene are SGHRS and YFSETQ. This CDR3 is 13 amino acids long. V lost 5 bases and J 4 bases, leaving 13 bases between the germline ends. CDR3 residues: CASSPQGGYEQYV. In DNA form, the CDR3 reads TGCGCCAGCAGTCCTCAGGGGGGATACGAGCAGTACGTC.

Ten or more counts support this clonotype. The chain's CDR3 is CASSLPTGELFF. For the CDR3, the DNA is TGTGCCAGCAGTCTCCCTACCGGGGAGCTGTTTTTT. The chain recombines TRBV27 with TRBJ2-2; no clear D gene. V lost 5 bases, J lost 5 bases, and 6 bases lay in between. Germline lookup yields CDR1 MNHEY and CDR2 SMNVEV (reference sequence). The CDR3 is 12 amino acids.

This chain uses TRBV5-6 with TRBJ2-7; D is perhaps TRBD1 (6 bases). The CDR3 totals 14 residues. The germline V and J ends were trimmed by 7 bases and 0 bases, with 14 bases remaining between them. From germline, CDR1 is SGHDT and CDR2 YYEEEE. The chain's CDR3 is CASGDRQISYEQYF. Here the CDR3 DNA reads TGTGCCAGCGGCGACAGGCAAATCTCCTACGAGCAGTACTTC.

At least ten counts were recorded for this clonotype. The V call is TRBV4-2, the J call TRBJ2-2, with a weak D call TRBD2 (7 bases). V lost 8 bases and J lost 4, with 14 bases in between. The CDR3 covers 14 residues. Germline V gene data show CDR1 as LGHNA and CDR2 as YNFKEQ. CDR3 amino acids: CASSRGAVTGELFF. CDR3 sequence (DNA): TGTGCCAGCTCCCGGGGGGCGGTCACCGGGGAGCTGTTTTTT.

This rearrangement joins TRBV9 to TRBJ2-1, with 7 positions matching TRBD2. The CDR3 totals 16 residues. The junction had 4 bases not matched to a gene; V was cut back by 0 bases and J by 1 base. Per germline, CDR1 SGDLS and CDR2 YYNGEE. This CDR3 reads CASSVVAGVSYNEQFF. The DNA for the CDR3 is TGTGCCAGCAGCGTAGTGGCGGGGGTTTCCTACAATGAGCAGTTCTTC.

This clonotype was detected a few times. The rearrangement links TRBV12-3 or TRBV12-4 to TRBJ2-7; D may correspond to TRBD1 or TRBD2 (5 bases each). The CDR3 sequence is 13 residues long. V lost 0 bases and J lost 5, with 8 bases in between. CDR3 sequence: CASSLAGVNEQYF. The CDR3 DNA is TGTGCCAGCAGTTTAGCGGGGGTCAACGAGCAGTACTTC.

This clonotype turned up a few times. The CDR3 region has the DNA TGTGCCACCAGCAGAGATACCACGGCAGGGCTGTCCTACGAGCAGTACTTC. It codes for CATSRDTTAGLSYEQYF. The J gene is TRBJ2-7, the V gene TRBV15; D is possibly TRBD1 (5 bases). Germline loops: CDR1 LNHNV, CDR2 YYDKDF (reference sequence). Trimming pared 0 bases from V and 1 base from J, leaving 16 bases between. There are 17 residues in the CDR3.

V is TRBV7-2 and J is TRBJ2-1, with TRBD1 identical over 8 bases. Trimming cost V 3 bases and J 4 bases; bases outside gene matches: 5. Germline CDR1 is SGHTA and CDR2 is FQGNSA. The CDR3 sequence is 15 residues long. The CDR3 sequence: CASSFRGQGYNEQFF. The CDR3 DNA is TGTGCCAGCAGCTTCCGCGGACAGGGATACAATGAGCAGTTCTTC.

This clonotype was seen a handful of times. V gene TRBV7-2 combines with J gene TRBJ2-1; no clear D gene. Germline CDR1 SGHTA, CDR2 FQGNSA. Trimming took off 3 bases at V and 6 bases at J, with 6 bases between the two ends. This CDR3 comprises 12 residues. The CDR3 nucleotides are TGTGCCAGCAGCTTGTTTTCCAATGAGCAGTTCTTC. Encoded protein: CASSLFSNEQFF.

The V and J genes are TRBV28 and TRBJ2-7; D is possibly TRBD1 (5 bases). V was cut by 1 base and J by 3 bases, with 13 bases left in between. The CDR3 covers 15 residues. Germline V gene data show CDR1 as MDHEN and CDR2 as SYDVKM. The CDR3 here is CASSLSGQADYEQYF. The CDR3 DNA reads TGTGCCAGCAGTTTATCAGGGCAGGCGGACTACGAGCAGTACTTC.

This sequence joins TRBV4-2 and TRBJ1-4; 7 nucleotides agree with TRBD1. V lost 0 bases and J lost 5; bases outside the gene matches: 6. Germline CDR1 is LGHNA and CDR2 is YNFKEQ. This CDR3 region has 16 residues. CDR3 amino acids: CASSQDLNRGNEKLFF. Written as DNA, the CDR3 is TGTGCCAGCAGCCAAGATCTTAACAGGGGCAATGAAAAACTGTTTTTT.

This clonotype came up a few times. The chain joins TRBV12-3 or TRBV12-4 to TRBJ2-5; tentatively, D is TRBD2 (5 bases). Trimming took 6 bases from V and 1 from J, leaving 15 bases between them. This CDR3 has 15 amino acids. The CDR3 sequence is CASSQEADFQETQYF. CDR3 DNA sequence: TGTGCCAGCAGCCAAGAGGCGGACTTCCAAGAGACCCAGTACTTC.